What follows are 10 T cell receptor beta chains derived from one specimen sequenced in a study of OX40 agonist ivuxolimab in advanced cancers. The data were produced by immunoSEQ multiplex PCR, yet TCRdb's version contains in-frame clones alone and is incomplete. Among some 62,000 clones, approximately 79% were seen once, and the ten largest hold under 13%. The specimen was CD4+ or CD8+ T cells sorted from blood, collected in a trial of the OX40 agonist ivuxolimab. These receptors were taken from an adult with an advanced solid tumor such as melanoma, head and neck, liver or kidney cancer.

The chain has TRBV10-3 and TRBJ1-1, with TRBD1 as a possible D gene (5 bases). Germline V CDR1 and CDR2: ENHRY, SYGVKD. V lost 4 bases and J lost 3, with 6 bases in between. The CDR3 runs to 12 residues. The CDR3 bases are TGTGCCATCAGTGCAGGGCACACTGAAGCTTTCTTT. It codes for CAISAGHTEAFF.

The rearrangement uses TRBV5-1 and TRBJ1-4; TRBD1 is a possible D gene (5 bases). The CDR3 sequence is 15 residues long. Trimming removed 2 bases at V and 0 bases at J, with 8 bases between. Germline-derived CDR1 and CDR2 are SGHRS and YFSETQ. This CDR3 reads CASSLLGATNEKLFF. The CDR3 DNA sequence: TGCGCCAGCAGCTTACTAGGGGCAACTAATGAAAAACTGTTTTTT.

The CDR3 spells CASSPALGSGETQYF. The CDR3 DNA reads as TGTGCCAGTAGTCCCGCGCTGGGATCAGGCGAGACCCAGTACTTC. This rearrangement joins TRBV19 to TRBJ2-5; D not certain. The V and J ends lost 5 bases and 5 bases respectively, with 18 bases between them. The CDR3 length is 15 residues. Germline loops: CDR1 LNHDA, CDR2 SQIVND (reference sequence).

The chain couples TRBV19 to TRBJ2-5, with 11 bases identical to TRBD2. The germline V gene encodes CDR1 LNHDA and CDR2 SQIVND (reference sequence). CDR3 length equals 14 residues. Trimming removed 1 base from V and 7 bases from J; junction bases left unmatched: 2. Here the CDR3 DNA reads TGTGCCAGTAGTATAGCAGGACTAGCGGGGACCCAGTACTTC. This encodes CASSIAGLAGTQYF.

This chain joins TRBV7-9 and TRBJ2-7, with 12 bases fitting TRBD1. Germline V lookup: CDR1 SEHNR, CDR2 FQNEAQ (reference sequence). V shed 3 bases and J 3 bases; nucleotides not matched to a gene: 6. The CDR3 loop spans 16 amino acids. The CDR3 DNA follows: TGTGCCAGCAGCTTCGGGACAGGGGGCGAGGGCTACGAGCAGTACTTC. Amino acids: CASSFGTGGEGYEQYF. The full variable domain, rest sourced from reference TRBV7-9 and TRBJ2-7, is DTGVSQNPRHKITKRGQNVTFRCDPISEHNRLYWYRQTLGQGPEFLTYFQNEAQLEKSRLLSDRFSAERPKGSFSTLEIQRTEQGDSAMYLCASSFGTGGEGYEQYFGPGTRLTVT.

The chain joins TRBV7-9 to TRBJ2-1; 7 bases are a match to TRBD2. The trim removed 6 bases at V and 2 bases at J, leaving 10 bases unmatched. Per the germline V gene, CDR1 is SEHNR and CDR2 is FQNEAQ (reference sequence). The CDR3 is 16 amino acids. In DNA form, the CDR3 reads TGTGCCAGCAGGGAAAGCACTAGCGCTACCTACAATGAGCAGTTCTTC. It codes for CASRESTSATYNEQFF.

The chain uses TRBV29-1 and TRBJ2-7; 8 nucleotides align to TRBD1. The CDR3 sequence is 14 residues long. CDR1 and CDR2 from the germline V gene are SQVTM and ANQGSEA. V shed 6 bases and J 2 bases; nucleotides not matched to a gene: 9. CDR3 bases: TGCAGCGTAACGGGACAGGAGGCCGCCTACGAGCAGTACTTC. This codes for CSVTGQEAAYEQYF.

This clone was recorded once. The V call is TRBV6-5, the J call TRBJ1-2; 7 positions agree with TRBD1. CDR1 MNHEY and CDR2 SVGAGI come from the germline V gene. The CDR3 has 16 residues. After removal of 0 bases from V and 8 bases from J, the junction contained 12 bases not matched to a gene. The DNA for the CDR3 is TGTGCCAGCAGTTACTCAGGAGGAGGACAGGCTCGGGGCTACACCTTC. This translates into CASSYSGGGQARGYTF.

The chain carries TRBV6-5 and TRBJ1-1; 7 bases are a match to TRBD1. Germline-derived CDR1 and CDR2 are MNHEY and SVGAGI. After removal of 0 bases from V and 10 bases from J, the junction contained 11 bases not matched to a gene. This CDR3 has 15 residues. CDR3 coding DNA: TGTGCCAGCAGTTACTCGAAAAGTAGGGGACAGACAGCTTTCTTT. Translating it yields CASSYSKSRGQTAFF.

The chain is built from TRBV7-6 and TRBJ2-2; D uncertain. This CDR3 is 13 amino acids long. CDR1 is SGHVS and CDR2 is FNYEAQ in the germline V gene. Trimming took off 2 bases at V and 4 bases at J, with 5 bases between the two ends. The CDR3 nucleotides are TGTGCCAGCAGCTTACTCCCCACCGGGGAGCTGTTTTTT. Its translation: CASSLLPTGELFF.